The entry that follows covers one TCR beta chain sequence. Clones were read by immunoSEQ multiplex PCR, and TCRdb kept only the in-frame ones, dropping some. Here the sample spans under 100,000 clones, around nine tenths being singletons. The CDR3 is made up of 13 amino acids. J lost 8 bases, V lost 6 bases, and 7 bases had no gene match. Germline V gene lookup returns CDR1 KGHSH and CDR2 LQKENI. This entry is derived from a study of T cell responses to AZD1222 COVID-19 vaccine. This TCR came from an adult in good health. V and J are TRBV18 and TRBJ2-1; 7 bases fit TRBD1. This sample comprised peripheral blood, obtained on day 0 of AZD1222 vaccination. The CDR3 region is CASSLRGFDEQFF. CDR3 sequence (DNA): TGTGCCAGCTCCCTCAGGGGGTTTGATGAGCAGTTCTTC.